The entry below describes one TCR beta chain. This clone is a singleton in its sample. Its antigen is still unknown. Base qualities are not at hand, and no much larger clone is one base apart. The data originate from a study of Ad26.COV2.S vaccination and SARS-CoV-2 variants (dated by TCRdb to about 2021). A note on the overall study: Donors in the vaccine arm were drawn from COV1001, a phase I-IIa trial of Ad26.COV2.S in healthy adults that was multicentre, randomized, double-blind and placebo-controlled. The TCR-sequenced set comprised about 32 samples: around 20 Ad26.COV2.S vaccine recipients, 5 placebo recipients and 8 SARS-CoV-2 convalescent individuals. Ad26.COV2.S was administered intramuscularly at 5 x 10^10 or 1 x 10^11 viral particles, either as a single shot or as two shots given 56 days apart. Trial participants were randomized into five groups of five, in which low-dose or high-dose Ad26.COV2.S was given once or twice, or placebo was given on both occasions. Investigators did not know the trial group allocation while performing experiments and assessing outcomes. The specificity and breadth of SARS-CoV-2-reactive T cell receptors after Ad26.COV2.S vaccination were assessed by TCRbeta repertoire sequencing. Overall study outcomes, separate from this receptor: Ad26.COV2.S recipients had higher spike-specific TCR breadth than placebo recipients (P = 0.0014). It was noted by the authors that total T cell responses may have been underestimated by the TCR breadth and depth analyses. The study lacked the statistical power to compare responses across vaccine doses or regimens. Substantial breadth of spike-specific CD8+ and CD4+ T cell responses was reported after vaccination. Vaccine and placebo recipients had comparable non-spike TCR breadth, which fits with the vaccine containing only spike.

Trimming takes 2 bases from V and 5 bases from J, and the germline ends sit 19 bases apart. Including the terminal cysteine and phenylalanine, the CDR3 comprises 16 residues. CDR3 DNA only is kept here, 48 bases in frame from base 1. Per the germline V gene (reference sequence), SGHNT is the CDR1 and YYREEE is the CDR2. TCRbeta CDR3 regions were sequenced with the immunoSEQ Assay. After extraction, genomic DNA underwent amplification by bias-controlled multiplex PCR, followed by high-throughput sequencing. Turning to the authors' computational methods: To quantify the absolute abundance of each unique TCRbeta CDR3 region, sequences were collapsed and filtered. Usable DNA was measured by amplifying reference genes present in all nucleated cells, and TCRbeta template counts were normalized to that usable DNA to estimate T cell fraction. Repertoire TCRs were annotated as SARS-CoV-2-specific when V gene, CDR3 amino acid sequence and J gene were exactly matched to a known reactive TCR set. The reference SARS-CoV-2 TCR set was obtained from MIRA and was filtered for enrichment in COVID-19-positive ImmuneCODE repertoires, whereby public or cross-reactive TCRs were removed. Based on the MIRA antigens, annotated TCRs were further analysed at the level of specific ORF or position within ORF. Breadth was defined as annotated unique rearrangements over total unique productive rearrangements; depth was the summed frequency of those rearrangements. TCR breadth was compared between groups using two-sided Wilcoxon rank-sum tests. The table comes from immuneACCESS by way of TCRdb, which keeps in-frame sequences with V and J called. Part of the clones is missing from these tables; in studies checked, under half for an unresolved V gene and the rest for unknown reasons. V, J and clone size were drawn from that table, and D and trimming were deduced from the DNA. The sample table lists 200,000 to 300,000 clones, approximately 90% of them with a count of one. The ten biggest clones cover roughly 3% of the sample.

Taken with the paper, the label for treatment or condition translates to: about 20 received Ad26.COV2.S at low or high dose, single or two shots; several received placebo; per-sample allocation not given. Repertoires of vaccine and placebo recipients were sequenced from samples taken on day 63 after the first injection. Cohort 1b enrolled 25 to 30 adults aged 18-55 years at a single site in Boston, USA, between 29 July and 7 August 2020. Ad26.COV2.S consisted of a replication-incompetent adenovirus type 26 vector by which a prefusion-stabilized SARS-CoV-2 spike protein from the original Wuhan strain was expressed.

Source: peripheral blood, taken in a trial of Ad26.COV2.S vaccine versus placebo. This sequence was found in a person aged 18 to 65 who received the Ad26.COV2.S COVID-19 vaccine or a placebo. Recombination linked TRBV5-4 to TRBJ1-1; no D gene can be assigned with confidence. CDR3 sequence: CASSFPPWTSETEAFF. The DNA sequence follows: TGTGCCAGCAGCTTCCCCCCTTGGACTTCAGAGACTGAAGCTTTCTTT.